Listed below are T cell receptor beta chains from one sample, sequenced in a study of cytomegalovirus exposure and HLA in healthy donors. This table comes from immunoSEQ multiplex PCR, and its TCRdb copy is limited to in-frame clones, with some not included. The sample lists 130,000 to 150,000 clones, approximately 80% occurring once. The specimen sequenced was PBMCs. All receptors come from a woman aged 40 to 50 in good health and CMV-seropositive. Each CDR3 is given with its conserved first and last residue. The order of the fields is CDR3 length, clone size, D gene, J gene, V gene, CDR3 protein, CDR3 DNA. D genes are given only for firm matches. Not every row has a clone size; where given, it reads once, few, many or a size class.

16 | . | . | TRBJ2-7 | TRBV4-3 | CASSSQLTYRAGKQYF | TGCGCCAGCAGCTCCCAACTAACATACAGGGCGGGTAAGCAGTACTTC
14 | . | . | TRBJ2-7 | TRBV15 | CATSRRDTSYEQYF | TGTGCCACCAGCAGGAGGGACACCAGCTACGAGCAGTACTTC
15 | . | . | TRBJ2-4 | TRBV6-1 | CASSEARGWINIQYF | TGTGCCAGCAGTGAAGCCCGGGGATGGATAAACATTCAGTACTTC
15 | . | . | TRBJ2-1 | TRBV19 | CASSIDESSYNEQFF | TGTGCCAGTAGTATTGATGAGAGCTCCTACAATGAGCAGTTCTTC
13 | . | . | TRBJ1-2 | TRBV4-2 | CASSQRGGGFSTF | TGTGCCAGCAGCCAAAGAGGCGGCGGTTTCTCCACCTTC
14 | . | TRBD2 | TRBJ2-3 | TRBV27 | CASKGLEVSDTQYF | TGTGCCAGCAAGGGACTAGAGGTTTCAGATACGCAGTATTTT
16 | . | TRBD1 | TRBJ2-3 | TRBV27 | CASSSPPGQVPLTQYF | TGTGCCAGCAGTTCTCCCCCGGGACAGGTCCCCCTTACGCAGTATTTT
17 | . | . | TRBJ2-2 | TRBV7-9 | CASRYGGGNPNTGELFF | TGTGCCAGCAGATATGGGGGGGGCAATCCGAACACCGGGGAGCTGTTTTTT
14 | . | . | TRBJ2-1 | TRBV18 | CASSPDRDYNEQFF | TGTGCCAGCTCACCAGACCGGGACTACAATGAGCAGTTCTTC
14 | . | TRBD1 | TRBJ2-3 | TRBV10-3 | CAIRDRGLTDTQYF | TGTGCCATCCGGGACAGGGGTCTGACAGATACGCAGTATTTT
20 | . | TRBD2 | TRBJ2-5 | TRBV28 | CASSFLLPGLAGGEQETQYF | TGTGCCAGCAGTTTCCTTCTTCCCGGACTAGCGGGGGGGGAACAAGAGACCCAGTACTTC
13 | . | . | TRBJ2-7 | TRBV27 | CASSLGGLKEQYF | TGTGCCAGCAGTTTAGGTGGACTAAAAGAGCAGTACTTC
15 | . | . | TRBJ1-1 | TRBV5-1 | CASSTGDLGYGEAFF | TGCGCCAGCAGCACGGGGGACTTAGGGTATGGTGAAGCTTTCTTT
17 | . | . | TRBJ2-7 | TRBV27 | CASSQLGGTINSYEQYF | TGTGCCAGCAGCCAACTCGGGGGAACAATCAACTCCTACGAGCAGTACTTC
15 | . | . | TRBJ2-1 | TRBV27 | CASSLRGSSYNEQFF | TGTGCCAGCAGTTTAAGGGGGAGCTCCTACAATGAGCAGTTCTTC
10 | . | . | TRBJ2-5 | TRBV10-3 | CAILKETQYF | TGTGCCATCTTAAAAGAGACCCAGTACTTC
17 | . | TRBD2 | TRBJ2-7 | TRBV4-1 | CASSRSGAGGGLYEQYF | TGCGCCAGCAGCCGATCGGGAGCGGGAGGAGGTTTGTACGAGCAGTACTTC
13 | . | TRBD2 | TRBJ2-7 | TRBV5-1 | CASSPGGSYEQYF | TGCGCCAGCAGCCCGGGAGGGTCCTACGAGCAGTACTTC
13 | once | TRBD1 | TRBJ1-2 | TRBV5-5 | CASSDRGERDYTF | TGTGCCAGCAGCGACAGGGGAGAGAGGGACTACACCTTC
14 | . | . | TRBJ2-2 | TRBV6-1 | CASSWQGDTGELFF | TGTGCCAGCTCTTGGCAGGGTGACACCGGGGAGCTGTTTTTT
17 | few | . | TRBJ1-1 | TRBV5-4 | CASSFHPWGSMNTEAFF | TGTGCCAGCAGTTTCCACCCTTGGGGCTCGATGAACACTGAAGCTTTCTTT
13 | . | TRBD1 | TRBJ1-2 | TRBV7-9 | CASSSDRVYGYTF | TGTGCCAGCAGCTCGGACAGGGTCTATGGCTACACCTTC
11 | . | . | TRBJ2-5 | TRBV7-2 | CASSPGETQYF | TGTGCCAGCAGCCCGGGAGAGACCCAGTACTTC
11 | . | . | TRBJ1-1 | TRBV6-5 | CASSYYGEAFF | TGTGCCAGCAGTTACTACGGGGAAGCTTTCTTT
14 | . | . | TRBJ2-2 | TRBV2 | CASKSEAVAGELFF | TGTGCCAGCAAATCCGAGGCGGTAGCCGGGGAGCTGTTTTTT
13 | . | . | TRBJ2-7 | TRBV19 | CASSIGRGYEQYF | TGTGCCAGTAGTATTGGCAGGGGTTACGAGCAGTACTTC
15 | . | . | TRBJ2-5 | TRBV4-3 | CASSQDRQGRETQYF | TGCGCCAGCAGCCAAGATCGGCAGGGTAGGGAGACCCAGTACTTC
16 | . | TRBD1 | TRBJ1-6 | TRBV7-9 | CASSSTQGAGNSPLHF | TGTGCCAGCAGTTCAACTCAGGGGGCCGGTAATTCACCCCTCCACTTT
15 | . | . | TRBJ2-3 | TRBV7-2 | CASTLRWADTDTQYF | TGTGCCAGCACCCTACGATGGGCCGACACAGATACGCAGTATTTT
15 | . | . | TRBJ2-3 | TRBV5-1 | CASSLARGATDTQYF | TGCGCCAGCAGCTTGGCCCGAGGAGCCACAGATACGCAGTATTTT
11 | . | . | TRBJ1-5 | TRBV5-8 | CASSLAEPQHF | TGTGCCAGCAGCTTGGCGGAGCCCCAGCATTTT
15 | . | . | TRBJ1-5 | TRBV7-2 | CASSLGTGINQPQHF | TGTGCCAGCAGCTTAGGAACAGGGATCAATCAGCCCCAGCATTTT
15 | . | . | TRBJ1-5 | TRBV5-6 | CASSLAGAGIGPQHF | TGTGCCAGCAGCTTGGCTGGGGCTGGGATAGGGCCCCAGCATTTT
14 | . | TRBD1 | TRBJ1-2 | TRBV29-1 | CSVGVTGGSYGYTF | TGCAGCGTTGGGGTGACAGGGGGCTCCTATGGCTACACCTTC
18 | . | TRBD1 | TRBJ2-1 | TRBV5-4 | CASSLPRTGMVSYNEQFF | TGTGCCAGCAGCTTGCCTAGGACAGGGATGGTCTCCTACAATGAGCAGTTCTTC
15 | few | TRBD2 | TRBJ2-7 | TRBV6-5 | CASSVIAGGQGEQYF | TGTGCCAGCAGTGTTATAGCGGGAGGGCAAGGGGAGCAGTACTTC
14 | once | TRBD1 | TRBJ1-6 | TRBV6-6 | CASSWTGADSPLHF | TGTGCCAGCAGCTGGACAGGGGCCGATTCACCCCTCCACTTT
13 | . | . | TRBJ1-6 | TRBV19 | CASRWDAGGSLHF | TGTGCCAGTAGATGGGACGCCGGGGGATCCCTCCACTTT
15 | . | TRBD1 | TRBJ1-4 | TRBV19 | CASSVSGTGGEKLFF | TGTGCCAGTAGTGTCTCCGGGACAGGGGGTGAAAAACTGTTTTTT
15 | few | TRBD2 | TRBJ2-5 | TRBV6-5 | CASETLAGGGETQYF | TGTGCCAGCGAGACCCTAGCGGGAGGTGGAGAGACCCAGTACTTC
13 | once | TRBD1 | TRBJ2-7 | TRBV7-2 | CASSPHQGVGQYF | TGTGCCAGCAGCCCTCATCAGGGGGTCGGGCAGTACTTC
15 | . | . | TRBJ1-1 | TRBV4-2 | CASSQDHSGHTEAFF | TGTGCCAGCAGCCAAGATCATTCAGGGCACACTGAAGCTTTCTTT
11 | . | . | TRBJ2-7 | TRBV7-2 | CASSLAREQYF | TGTGCCAGCAGCTTAGCTCGCGAGCAGTACTTC
16 | . | TRBD1 | TRBJ2-2 | TRBV7-2 | CASSSYRGRGTGELFF | TGTGCCAGCAGCTCGTACAGGGGGCGGGGGACCGGGGAGCTGTTTTTT
17 | . | . | TRBJ2-7 | TRBV19 | CASSTLSTGLGSYEQYF | TGTGCCAGTAGTACCCTCTCCACAGGGTTGGGCTCCTACGAGCAGTACTTC
17 | . | TRBD1 | TRBJ2-5 | TRBV28 | CASSSLRTGGQQETQYF | TGTGCCAGCAGTTCCCTGAGGACAGGGGGCCAACAAGAGACCCAGTACTTC
18 | . | TRBD2 | TRBJ2-3 | TRBV5-1 | CASSLGLAGAIRTDTQYF | TGCGCCAGCAGCTTGGGGCTAGCGGGGGCGATCCGCACAGATACGCAGTATTTT
14 | . | TRBD2 | TRBJ2-3 | TRBV7-2 | CASSKTSGGAFQYF | TGTGCCAGCAGCAAGACTAGCGGGGGGGCATTTCAGTATTTT
17 | . | TRBD1 | TRBJ2-2 | TRBV19 | CASVSRQGQGNTGELFF | TGTGCCAGCGTCAGCCGGCAAGGACAGGGGAACACCGGGGAGCTGTTTTTT
15 | . | . | TRBJ2-7 | TRBV2 | CASSERGIKSYEQYF | TGTGCCAGCAGTGAAAGAGGGATAAAATCCTACGAGCAGTACTTC
17 | . | TRBD2 | TRBJ2-7 | TRBV28 | CASIGTSGRASSYEQYF | TGTGCCAGCATCGGGACTAGCGGGAGGGCCAGCTCCTACGAGCAGTACTTC
16 | . | . | TRBJ2-1 | TRBV11-3 | CASSLVNTGHYNEQFF | TGTGCCAGCAGCTTAGTAAATACTGGACACTACAATGAGCAGTTCTTC
14 | . | TRBD2 | TRBJ2-1 | TRBV5-8 | CASSYPSGGGEQFF | TGTGCCAGCAGCTACCCTAGCGGGGGTGGTGAGCAGTTCTTC
15 | . | TRBD1 | TRBJ2-5 | TRBV5-1 | CASSLGDRSQETQYF | TGCGCCAGCAGCTTGGGGGACAGGTCTCAAGAGACCCAGTACTTC
15 | . | . | TRBJ2-5 | TRBV14 | CASSPLAAGRETQYF | TGTGCCAGCAGCCCTCTGGCGGCGGGGCGGGAGACCCAGTACTTC